This TCR beta chain was identified during a study of OX40 agonist ivuxolimab in advanced cancers. This clone was detected once. V dropped 4 bases and J dropped 3 bases, with 4 bases sitting between them. The CDR3 covers 12 residues. Germline-derived CDR1 and CDR2 are SGHDN and FVKESK. Generated by immunoSEQ multiplex PCR, the TCRdb table keeps only in-frame clones and is missing some. In the table there are about 73,000 clones, 90% of which are singletons. This clonotype was obtained from an adult with an advanced solid tumor such as melanoma, head and neck, liver or kidney cancer. The specimen comprised CD4+ or CD8+ T cells sorted from blood, sampled in a trial of the OX40 agonist ivuxolimab. The rearrangement joins TRBV14 to TRBJ1-3; D gene uncertain. The CDR3 loop reads CASSLGGNTIYF. CDR3 nucleotide sequence: TGTGCCAGCAGCCTTGGTGGAAACACCATATATTTT. Combining the CDR3 with reference TRBV14 and TRBJ1-3 gives the whole variable domain EAGVTQFPSHSVIEKGQTVTLRCDPISGHDNLYWYRRVMGKEIKFLLHFVKESKQDESGMPNNRFLAERTGGTYSTLKVQPAELEDSGVYFCASSLGGNTIYFGEGSWLTVV.